Each of the 32 T cell receptor beta chains below was sequenced from the same sample in a study of T cells in localized non-small cell lung cancer. Libraries were prepared by immunoSEQ multiplex PCR; TCRdb keeps only in-frame clonotypes and omits some of them. In the table there are 20,000 to 30,000 clones, 84% of which are singletons. The starting material was PBMCs, obtained before any cancer treatment. The receptors stem from a man aged 40-75 years with stage II lung adenocarcinoma.

CDR3 residues: CASSISGNTIYF. CDR3 sequence (DNA): TGTGCCAGTAGTATATCTGGAAACACCATATATTTT. The chain uses TRBV19 and TRBJ1-3; D is unresolved. Germline V gene data show CDR1 as LNHDA and CDR2 as SQIVND (reference sequence). Trimming removed 2 bases at V and 1 base at J, with 0 bases between. The CDR3 runs 12 residues. The full variable domain, in which reference TRBV19 and TRBJ1-3 provide the parts outside the CDR3, is DGGITQSPKYLFRKEGQNVTLSCEQNLNHDAMYWYRQDPGQGLRLIYYSQIVNDFQKGDIAEGYSVSREKKESFPLTVTSAQKNPTAFYLCASSISGNTIYFGEGSWLTVV.

The chain uses TRBV7-9 and TRBJ1-3; tentative D call: TRBD1 (5 bases). V lost 5 bases and J lost 2, with 16 bases in between. Germline V gene data show CDR1 as SEHNR and CDR2 as FQNEAQ (reference sequence). This CDR3 comprises 16 residues. The CDR3 sequence: CASSPLGAETGNTIYF. For the CDR3, the DNA is TGTGCCAGCAGCCCCCTCGGGGCGGAAACTGGAAACACCATATATTTT.

The rearrangement joins TRBV4-3 to TRBJ1-4; TRBD1 is a possible D gene (6 bases). The CDR3 spans 15 residues. Trimming stripped 1 base from V and 7 bases from J, with 13 bases between. Germline-derived CDR1 and CDR2 are LGHNA and YSLEER. CDR3 in amino acids: CASSQVKQGAEKLFF. The CDR3 nucleotides read TGCGCCAGCAGCCAAGTGAAACAGGGTGCTGAAAAACTGTTTTTT.

The genes are TRBV7-2 and TRBJ2-1; D call uncertain. V gave up 2 bases and J gave up 8 bases, with 13 bases separating them. CDR3 length: 14 residues. Germline V gene data show CDR1 as SGHTA and CDR2 as FQGNSA. CDR3 amino acids: CASSLLGRSDEQFF. The CDR3 nucleotides read TGTGCCAGCAGCTTACTAGGACGGTCGGATGAGCAGTTCTTC.

The chain has TRBV6-4 and TRBJ2-1; either TRBD1 or TRBD2 may fit D (5 bases each). Germline CDR1 is MRHNA and CDR2 is SNTAGT. The germline V and J ends were trimmed by 5 bases and 0 bases, with 14 bases remaining between them. The CDR3 is 16 residues long. The CDR3 loop is CASSPGTESSYNEQFF. The CDR3 region has the DNA TGTGCCAGCAGTCCCGGGACGGAGAGCTCCTACAATGAGCAGTTCTTC.

V gene TRBV11-2 combines with J gene TRBJ1-5; possibly TRBD1 for D (6 bases). Per germline, CDR1 SGHAT and CDR2 FQNNGV. Trimming left V 6 bases short and J 4 bases short, with 13 bases between. This CDR3 contains 14 residues. The DNA of the CDR3 is TGTGCCAGCAGTCTAGAGGGGGTTAATCAGCCCCAGCATTTT. It encodes CASSLEGVNQPQHF. Combining the CDR3 with reference TRBV11-2 and TRBJ1-5 gives the whole variable domain EAGVAQSPRYKIIEKRQSVAFWCNPISGHATLYWYQQILGQGPKLLIQFQNNGVVDDSQLPKDRFSAERLKGVDSTLKIQPAKLEDSAVYLCASSLEGVNQPQHFGDGTRLSIL.

V gene TRBV18 combines with J gene TRBJ2-3; D is unresolved. Germline loops: CDR1 KGHSH, CDR2 LQKENI. The V end lost 3 bases, the J end lost 0 bases, and 4 bases lay between the germline ends. CDR3 length: 13 residues. CDR3 nucleotide sequence: TGTGCCAGCTCACCGGGTAGCACAGATACGCAGTATTTT. Amino acids: CASSPGSTDTQYF. The full variable domain, in which reference TRBV18 and TRBJ2-3 provide the parts outside the CDR3, is NAGVMQNPRHLVRRRGQEARLRCSPMKGHSHVYWYRQLPEEGLKFMVYLQKENIIDESGMPKERFSAEFPKEGPSILRIQQVVRGDSAAYFCASSPGSTDTQYFGPGTRLTVL.

The V gene is TRBV9, the J gene TRBJ1-2; 9 bases agree with TRBD1. CDR1 SGDLS and CDR2 YYNGEE come from the germline V gene. Trimming removed 4 bases from V and 1 base from J; junction bases left unmatched: 11. CDR3 length: 17 residues. DNA for the CDR3: TGTGCCAGCAGCTCGCCGGGACAGGGCCGATTTAACTATGGCTACACCTTC. As protein: CASSSPGQGRFNYGYTF.

The chain joins TRBV11-2 to TRBJ2-5; possibly TRBD1 or TRBD2 for D (5 bases each). V was pared by 3 bases and J by 5 bases, with 7 bases between. Germline CDR1 reads SGHAT; CDR2 reads FQNNGV. The CDR3 sequence is 12 residues long. DNA of the CDR3: TGTGCCAGCAGCTTGGGGGTGGAGACCCAGTACTTC. Translated, it gives CASSLGVETQYF.

This clone was picked up one time. The rearrangement links TRBV28 to TRBJ1-1, with TRBD1 matching over 9 bases. Germline V CDR1 and CDR2: MDHEN, SYDVKM. J lost 8 bases, V lost 4 bases, and 11 bases had no gene match. The CDR3 is 15 residues long. The CDR3 nucleotides read TGTGCCAGCAGTTCCCAGGGACAGGGTAGGGCGGAAGCTTTCTTT. It specifies CASSSQGQGRAEAFF.

This clone was seen a few times. The chain couples TRBV5-6 to TRBJ2-1, with D perhaps being TRBD1 or TRBD2 (5 bases each). This CDR3 contains 14 residues. Trimming pared 4 bases from V and 9 bases from J, leaving 17 bases between. Germline CDR1 reads SGHDT; CDR2 reads YYEEEE. CDR3 residues: CASSPGPTGVEQFF. CDR3 sequence (DNA): TGTGCCAGCAGCCCGGGACCGACTGGCGTTGAGCAGTTCTTC.

The chain couples TRBV11-2 to TRBJ2-1; a possible D gene is TRBD2 (5 bases). V lost 1 base and J 2 bases, leaving 15 bases between the germline ends. Germline V lookup: CDR1 SGHAT, CDR2 FQNNGV. The CDR3 sequence is 17 residues long. CDR3 sequence: CASSLVLGDPAYNEQFF. The CDR3 DNA is TGTGCCAGCAGCTTAGTTTTGGGAGACCCTGCCTACAATGAGCAGTTCTTC.

The genes are TRBV5-1 and TRBJ2-2, with unresolved D. This CDR3 is built from 13 residues. The germline V and J ends were trimmed by 1 base and 5 bases, with 6 bases remaining between them. Germline V gene lookup returns CDR1 SGHRS and CDR2 YFSETQ. Here the CDR3 DNA reads TGCGCCAGCAGCTTGACACAGACCGGGGAGCTGTTTTTT. The encoded protein is CASSLTQTGELFF.

This sequence joins TRBV7-9 and TRBJ1-4, with TRBD1 as a possible D gene (6 bases). Deletions cut 6 bases from V and 3 bases from J, with 8 bases between. The germline V gene has CDR1 SEHNR and CDR2 FQNEAQ (reference sequence). The CDR3 runs to 13 residues. CDR3 in DNA: TGTGCCAGCAGACAGGGCTCTAATGAAAAACTGTTTTTT. This codes for CASRQGSNEKLFF.

V gene TRBV15 combines with J gene TRBJ1-1; D is perhaps TRBD1 (6 bases). This CDR3 spans 13 amino acids. Per the germline V gene, CDR1 is LNHNV and CDR2 is YYDKDF (reference sequence). Trimming took 5 bases from V and 5 from J, leaving 12 bases between them. CDR3 sequence: CATSAHRVTEAFF. CDR3 coding DNA: TGTGCCACCAGCGCACACAGGGTTACTGAAGCTTTCTTT. Looking up the rest from reference TRBV15 and TRBJ1-1 gives the full variable domain: DAMVIQNPRYQVTQFGKPVTLSCSQTLNHNVMYWYQQKSSQAPKLLFHYYDKDFNNEADTPDNFQSRRPNTSFCFLDIRSPGLGDTAMYLCATSAHRVTEAFFGQGTRLTVV.

The chain recombines TRBV5-1 with TRBJ1-6; D remains unclear. The CDR3 has 14 amino acids. Trimming left V 4 bases short and J 6 bases short, with 11 bases between. Germline CDR1 SGHRS, CDR2 YFSETQ. The CDR3 DNA follows: TGCGCCAGCAGCGTCGACGGATTTAATTCACCCCTCCACTTT. Protein product: CASSVDGFNSPLHF.

The chain links TRBV14 to TRBJ1-3; D is ambiguous. This CDR3 region has 14 residues. Germline V gene lookup returns CDR1 SGHDN and CDR2 FVKESK. Trimming left V 4 bases short and J 1 base short, with 8 bases between. CDR3 coding DNA: TGTGCCAGCAGCCCGAGGCTTTCTGGAAACACCATATATTTT. Translated: CASSPRLSGNTIYF.

As regards this clone: This CDR3 is also generated by other DNA sequences in the sample. J is TRBJ2-1 and V is TRBV7-9; D possibly corresponds to TRBD2 (7 bases). The germline V and J ends were trimmed by 0 bases and 8 bases, with 11 bases remaining between them. Germline V lookup: CDR1 SEHNR, CDR2 FQNEAQ (reference sequence). The CDR3 spans 14 residues. The CDR3 DNA follows: TGTGCCAGCAGCTTAGCGAGGGGGGGTCATGAGCAGTTCTTC. This encodes CASSLARGGHEQFF.

V and J are TRBV15 and TRBJ1-1; TRBD1 might be the D (5 bases). V was trimmed by 5 bases and J by 1 base, leaving 11 bases between them. Germline CDR1 LNHNV, CDR2 YYDKDF (reference sequence). The CDR3 covers 14 residues. This chain's CDR3 is CATSGGTANTEAFF. CDR3 DNA sequence: TGTGCCACCAGCGGAGGGACGGCGAACACTGAAGCTTTCTTT.

The V and J genes are TRBV5-1 and TRBJ1-2, with TRBD1 matching over 7 bases. V shed 4 bases, J shed 3 bases, and the junction held 3 bases outside the gene matches. Germline V gene sequence: CDR1 SGHRS, CDR2 YFSETQ. CDR3 length: 13 residues. CDR3 protein: CASSPGQDYGYTF. CDR3 nucleotides: TGCGCCAGCAGCCCAGGACAGGACTATGGCTACACCTTC. Based on the CDR3 plus reference TRBV5-1 and TRBJ1-2, the full variable domain is KAGVTQTPRYLIKTRGQQVTLSCSPISGHRSVSWYQQTPGQGLQFLFEYFSETQRNKGNFPGRFSGRQFSNSRSEMNVSTLELGDSALYLCASSPGQDYGYTFGSGTRLTVV.

This chain uses TRBV10-3 with TRBJ2-1; D possibly corresponds to TRBD2 (6 bases). Trimming shortened V by 8 bases and J by 3 bases, and 20 bases separated the two germline ends. The CDR3 sequence is 16 residues long. CDR1 is ENHRY and CDR2 is SYGVKD in the germline V gene. The CDR3 here is CAIRAPGVHGYNEQFF. The CDR3 nucleotides read TGTGCCATCCGTGCTCCGGGAGTTCACGGCTACAATGAGCAGTTCTTC.

This clone was seen more than once but under ten times. The chain carries TRBV19 and TRBJ2-6; no firm D call. Trimming shortened V by 6 bases and J by 0 bases, and 12 bases separated the two germline ends. The CDR3 runs 16 residues. From germline, CDR1 is LNHDA and CDR2 SQIVND (reference sequence). This CDR3 reads CASRKIDTSGANVLTF. Written as DNA, the CDR3 is TGTGCCAGTAGGAAGATAGACACCTCTGGGGCCAACGTCCTGACTTTC. Based on the CDR3 plus reference TRBV19 and TRBJ2-6, the full variable domain is DGGITQSPKYLFRKEGQNVTLSCEQNLNHDAMYWYRQDPGQGLRLIYYSQIVNDFQKGDIAEGYSVSREKKESFPLTVTSAQKNPTAFYLCASRKIDTSGANVLTFGAGSRLTVL.

The rearrangement uses TRBV18 and TRBJ2-2, with 12 bases fitting TRBD2. The CDR3 has 19 amino acids. V lost 2 bases to trimming and J lost 4 bases; unmatched junction nucleotides: 11. The germline CDR1 and CDR2 sequences are KGHSH and LQKENI. The CDR3 reads CASSPTLTSGSRVTGELFF. The CDR3 nucleotides are TGTGCCAGCTCACCAACCCTGACTAGCGGGAGTAGGGTCACCGGGGAGCTGTTTTTT. The full variable domain, in which reference TRBV18 and TRBJ2-2 provide the parts outside the CDR3, is NAGVMQNPRHLVRRRGQEARLRCSPMKGHSHVYWYRQLPEEGLKFMVYLQKENIIDESGMPKERFSAEFPKEGPSILRIQQVVRGDSAAYFCASSPTLTSGSRVTGELFFGEGSRLTVL.

V is TRBV5-1 and J is TRBJ1-1; 7 nucleotides line up with TRBD1. Germline loops: CDR1 SGHRS, CDR2 YFSETQ. V was clipped by 4 bases and J by 1 base; unmatched bases: 4. This CDR3 has 14 amino acids. The CDR3 here is CASSTGQENTEAFF. Written as DNA, the CDR3 is TGCGCCAGCAGCACCGGACAGGAGAACACTGAAGCTTTCTTT.

The genes are TRBV4-1 and TRBJ2-3, with 9 bases identical to TRBD2. Germline trimming cut 0 bases from V and 3 bases from J; bases unmatched to any gene: 10. Germline V lookup: CDR1 MGHRA, CDR2 YSYEKL. This CDR3 comprises 18 residues. The CDR3 region is CASSQEEFSGGPTDTQYF. As DNA, the CDR3 is TGCGCCAGCAGCCAAGAAGAGTTCAGCGGGGGGCCAACAGATACGCAGTATTTT.

V gene TRBV19 combines with J gene TRBJ2-6; D perhaps matches TRBD2 (5 bases). V lost 4 bases to trimming and J lost 0 bases, with 16 bases between them. CDR3 size: 18 residues. The germline V gene encodes CDR1 LNHDA and CDR2 SQIVND (reference sequence). CDR3 DNA sequence: TGTGCCAGTAGTACCCCCAGCGCTAGCAGCTCTGGGGCCAACGTCCTGACTTTC. It translates to CASSTPSASSSGANVLTF. Variable domain in full (rest from reference TRBV19 and TRBJ2-6): DGGITQSPKYLFRKEGQNVTLSCEQNLNHDAMYWYRQDPGQGLRLIYYSQIVNDFQKGDIAEGYSVSREKKESFPLTVTSAQKNPTAFYLCASSTPSASSSGANVLTFGAGSRLTVL.

The CDR3 DNA follows: TGTGCCAGCAGTCTGAGACAGGGGGTCTCTGGAAACACCATATATTTT. This encodes CASSLRQGVSGNTIYF. This chain links TRBV28 with TRBJ1-3; 9 bases match TRBD1. V shed 5 bases, J shed 0 bases, and the junction held 5 bases outside the gene matches. Germline CDR1 and CDR2: MDHEN and SYDVKM. The CDR3 runs to 16 residues.

The sample holds a few counts of this clone. CDR3 region: CASSAQGGQNQPQHF. The CDR3 DNA follows: TGTGCCAGCAGCGCTCAGGGGGGGCAAAATCAGCCCCAGCATTTT. The gene calls are TRBV7-2 and TRBJ1-5; 7 bases fit TRBD1. The CDR3 sequence is 15 residues long. CDR1 and CDR2 from the germline V gene are SGHTA and FQGNSA. V lost 5 bases, J lost 4 bases, and 8 bases stayed unmatched. Drawing the rest from reference TRBV7-2 and TRBJ1-5, the complete variable domain is GAGVSQSPSNKVTEKGKDVELRCDPISGHTALYWYRQSLGQGLEFLIYFQGNSAPDKSGLPSDRFSAERTGGSVSTLTIQRTQQEDSAVYLCASSAQGGQNQPQHFGDGTRLSIL.

The CDR3: CASSPIGGGTEAFF. The CDR3 nucleotides are TGTGCCAGCAGCCCTATCGGGGGTGGCACTGAAGCTTTCTTT. The genes are TRBV7-8 and TRBJ1-1; D possibly corresponds to TRBD1 (5 bases). The V gene's germline CDR1 is SGHVS and CDR2 FQNEAQ. The CDR3 spans 14 residues. The V end was cut by 5 bases, the J end by 4 bases, with 14 bases between.

The chain links TRBV6-1 to TRBJ1-2; D might be TRBD1 (6 bases). V lost 6 bases to trimming and J lost 4 bases, with 12 bases between them. Germline CDR1 reads MNHNS; CDR2 reads SASEGT. This CDR3 is 13 amino acids long. CDR3 sequence: CASSVQGSYGYTF. CDR3 sequence (DNA): TGTGCCAGCAGCGTACAGGGATCCTATGGCTACACCTTC.

The chain is built from TRBV5-5 and TRBJ2-1; no firm D call. Germline V gene sequence: CDR1 SGHKS, CDR2 YYEKEE (reference sequence). V was shortened by 5 bases and J by 7 bases, with 19 bases between the two germline ends. This CDR3 is 15 amino acids long. CDR3 protein: CASSLTATVNNEQFF. The CDR3 region has the DNA TGTGCCAGCAGTCTCACCGCGACCGTTAATAATGAGCAGTTCTTC.

The chain recombines TRBV27 with TRBJ1-6; D remains unclear. Deletions cut 3 bases from V and 5 bases from J, with 8 bases between. This CDR3 is 14 amino acids long. From germline, CDR1 is MNHEY and CDR2 SMNVEV (reference sequence). The CDR3 protein is CASSFGGNNSPLHF. The CDR3 nucleotides are TGTGCCAGCAGTTTCGGCGGTAATAATTCACCCCTCCACTTT.